What follows are 27 T cell receptor beta chains derived from one specimen sequenced in a study of blood T cell repertoires in COVID-19. Clones were sequenced by immunoSEQ multiplex PCR, and TCRdb holds only the in-frame ones, with some missing. The sample contains 200,000 to 250,000 clones, 85% of which appear only once. Sequenced material: peripheral blood. Source of these receptors: a man aged 45-60 years who had recovered from COVID-19.

The rearrangement uses TRBV3-1 (or the pseudogene TRBV3-2) and TRBJ2-2; D unclear. In germline, CDR1 is LGHDT, CDR2 YNNKEL (reference sequence). CDR3 size: 16 residues. V dropped 0 bases and J dropped 5 bases, with 13 bases sitting between them. CDR3: CASSQDLASRTGELFF. In nucleotides, the CDR3 is TGTGCCAGCAGCCAAGATCTTGCGAGTCGGACCGGGGAGCTGTTTTTT.

The chain has TRBV5-4 and TRBJ2-5, with D possibly TRBD1 on 5 matching bases. Trimming stripped 4 bases from V and 5 bases from J, with 12 bases between. CDR3 length: 13 residues. In germline, CDR1 is SGHNT, CDR2 YYREEE (reference sequence). CDR3 coding DNA: TGTGCCAGCAGCGGGGCTACCCAGGAGACCCAGTACTTC. This encodes CASSGATQETQYF.

This clone occurred a few times. This chain joins TRBV3-1 (or the pseudogene TRBV3-2) and TRBJ1-2; 9 bases match TRBD1. In germline, CDR1 is LGHDT, CDR2 YNNKEL (reference sequence). This CDR3 is 15 amino acids long. V lost 6 bases, J lost 4 bases, and 9 bases stayed unmatched. DNA for the CDR3: TGTGCCAGCAGACCTCCGGGACAGGGTGGCTATGGCTACACCTTC. This encodes CASRPPGQGGYGYTF.

V usage is TRBV19 and J usage is TRBJ2-3; 10 bases map to TRBD1. This CDR3 has 15 residues. V gave up 5 bases and J gave up 4 bases; unmatched junction bases: 6. CDR1 is LNHDA, CDR2 SQIVND, per germline (reference sequence). The CDR3 bases are TGTGCCAGTAGTGATCGACAGGGGGCTGCAGATACGCAGTATTTT. Translation: CASSDRQGAADTQYF.

The gene calls are TRBV7-6 and TRBJ1-3; 8 positions agree with TRBD1. Germline V gene sequence: CDR1 SGHVS, CDR2 FNYEAQ. Trimming at V came to 4 bases and at J to 4 bases, leaving 9 bases not matched to a gene. CDR3 length: 16 residues. DNA for the CDR3: TGTGCCAGCAGCTACACACCAGGGGGCTCCGGAAACACCATATATTTT. Its translation is CASSYTPGGSGNTIYF. The whole variable domain, filled in from reference TRBV7-6 and TRBJ1-3, reads GAGVSQSPRYKVTKRGQDVALRCDPISGHVSLYWYRQALGQGPEFLTYFNYEAQQDKSGLPNDRFSAERPEGSISTLTIQRTEQRDSAMYRCASSYTPGGSGNTIYFGEGSWLTVV.

The gene calls are TRBV5-6 and TRBJ1-1; D is ambiguous. CDR1 and CDR2 from the germline V gene are SGHDT and YYEEEE. V gave up 1 base and J gave up 4 bases, with 11 bases separating them. CDR3 size: 14 residues. The CDR3 loop is CASSLLRTGTEAFF. The CDR3 coding sequence is TGTGCCAGCAGCTTGCTGAGGACTGGCACTGAAGCTTTCTTT.

This clone was found a few times. The chain joins TRBV10-3 to TRBJ2-7, with TRBD2 matching 12 bases. The junction had 4 bases not matched to a gene; V was cut back by 5 bases and J by 2 bases. The CDR3 consists of 15 residues. Looked up from germline, CDR1 is ENHRY and CDR2 is SYGVKD. The CDR3 is CAISRLAGETYEQYF. CDR3 sequence (DNA): TGTGCCATCAGTCGACTAGCGGGAGAGACCTACGAGCAGTACTTC.

V and J are TRBV18 and TRBJ1-2; possibly TRBD1 for D (5 bases). Germline V CDR1 and CDR2: KGHSH, LQKENI. CDR3 length: 15 residues. Between the trimmed V and J ends, which lost 5 bases and 3 bases, there was a span of 16 bases. CDR3 DNA: TGTGCCAGCTCAGGGGCCCAGGGTACGGACTATGGCTACACCTTC. Its translation: CASSGAQGTDYGYTF.

The V and J genes are TRBV7-2 and TRBJ2-2, with TRBD1 matching over 7 bases. V lost 6 bases to trimming and J lost 8 bases; unmatched junction nucleotides: 9. CDR1 is SGHTA and CDR2 is FQGNSA in the germline V gene. This CDR3 contains 14 residues. The CDR3 protein is CASSYRDSRGELFF. CDR3 DNA sequence: TGTGCCAGCAGTTACCGGGACAGTCGAGGGGAGCTGTTTTTT.

This chain links TRBV2 with TRBJ2-1; D might be TRBD2 (6 bases). Germline V gene sequence: CDR1 SNHLY, CDR2 FYNNEI. V dropped 2 bases and J dropped 9 bases, with 11 bases sitting between them. The CDR3 is 13 amino acids. CDR3 region: CASSELWRVEQFF. The CDR3 coding sequence is TGTGCCAGCAGTGAACTCTGGAGGGTTGAGCAGTTCTTC.

As DNA, the CDR3 is TGCGCCAGCAGCCGGACTGTAAACAATGAGCAGTTCTTC. This gives the protein CASSRTVNNEQFF. The chain combines TRBV5-1 with TRBJ2-1; D perhaps matches TRBD2 (5 bases). The CDR3 has 13 amino acids. Trimming pared 4 bases from V and 5 bases from J, leaving 10 bases between. Germline assignment: CDR1 SGHRS and CDR2 YFSETQ.

The genes are TRBV10-3 and TRBJ2-1; D is possibly TRBD2 (5 bases). The CDR3 extends over 12 amino acids. Per germline, CDR1 ENHRY and CDR2 SYGVKD. V was shortened by 4 bases and J by 7 bases, with 8 bases between the two germline ends. DNA for the CDR3: TGTGCCATCAGTGCGCGGGTTAATGAGCAGTTCTTC. This sequence encodes CAISARVNEQFF.

The chain recombines TRBV4-1 with TRBJ2-7; 7 bases fit TRBD1. The CDR3 is 13 residues long. The germline V gene encodes CDR1 MGHRA and CDR2 YSYEKL. V gave up 3 bases and J gave up 3 bases; unmatched junction bases: 2. The CDR3 DNA reads as TGCGCCAGCAGCCACGACAGGGACTACGAGCAGTACTTC. Its translation: CASSHDRDYEQYF.

This clone was recorded a few times. This chain joins TRBV5-1 and TRBJ2-1; D perhaps matches TRBD1 (6 bases). Germline-derived CDR1 and CDR2 are SGHRS and YFSETQ. The CDR3 loop spans 14 amino acids. The V and J ends lost 7 bases and 4 bases respectively, with 15 bases between them. The DNA for the CDR3 is TGCGCCAGCCTCGAGGGGGAAAGGTACAATGAGCAGTTCTTC. As protein: CASLEGERYNEQFF.

The chain's CDR3 is CASSPTSFAEQYF. In DNA form, the CDR3 reads TGTGCCAGCAGCCCAACTAGTTTCGCCGAGCAGTACTTC. The rearrangement joins TRBV6-5 to TRBJ2-7; D might be TRBD2 (5 bases). V lost 6 bases and J 6 bases, leaving 15 bases between the germline ends. Germline V gives CDR1 MNHEY, CDR2 SVGAGI. The CDR3 extends over 13 amino acids.

The chain has TRBV4-2 and TRBJ2-3; TRBD1 matches 10 bases. Germline CDR1 reads LGHNA; CDR2 reads YNFKEQ. The CDR3 length is 17 residues. J gave up 8 bases and V 0 bases, and 11 bases lay outside the gene matches. The CDR3: CASSQESGTGAITTQYF. CDR3 nucleotide sequence: TGTGCCAGCAGCCAAGAATCCGGGACAGGGGCTATAACTACGCAGTATTTT.

The rearrangement joins TRBV5-1 to TRBJ2-5, with D possibly matching TRBD1 (5 bases). V was trimmed by 1 base and J by 5 bases, leaving 18 bases between them. The germline gives CDR1 SGHRS, CDR2 YFSETQ. This CDR3 has 16 amino acids. The CDR3 DNA sequence: TGCGCCAGCAGCTTGCCCCGGGCAGGGTCGGAGGAGACCCAGTACTTC. Protein product: CASSLPRAGSEETQYF.

The rearrangement links TRBV9 to TRBJ2-5, with a weak D call TRBD2 (6 bases). Trimming left V 0 bases short and J 5 bases short, with 17 bases between. CDR1 is SGDLS, CDR2 YYNGEE, per germline. The CDR3 is made up of 16 amino acids. The DNA for the CDR3 is TGTGCCAGCAGCGTAGGAGAGGTGTGGGGGGAGGAGACCCAGTACTTC. It is translated as CASSVGEVWGEETQYF.

The J gene is TRBJ2-1, the V gene TRBV6-5; 7 nucleotides agree with TRBD2. The germline gives CDR1 MNHEY, CDR2 SVGAGI. The CDR3 covers 15 residues. The V segment lost 4 bases and the J segment 9 bases; nucleotides outside the gene matches: 12. The CDR3 DNA is TGTGCCAGCAGTTTAACAGGACTAGAAGGAGGTGAGCAGTTCTTC. Translating it yields CASSLTGLEGGEQFF.

The V gene is TRBV27, the J gene TRBJ2-7; TRBD2 matches 10 bases. Per the germline V gene, CDR1 is MNHEY and CDR2 is SMNVEV (reference sequence). With V trimmed by 6 bases and J by 0 bases, 5 bases remained unmatched. This CDR3 is 15 amino acids long. The DNA for the CDR3 is TGTGCCAGCAGGCGTACTAGCGGGGCCTCCTACGAGCAGTACTTC. This sequence encodes CASRRTSGASYEQYF.

This rearrangement joins TRBV29-1 to TRBJ2-7; 8 positions match TRBD1. The CDR3 loop spans 13 amino acids. CDR1 is SQVTM, CDR2 ANQGSEA, per germline. V lost 7 bases, J lost 3 bases, and 8 bases stayed unmatched. The CDR3 sequence is CSATGGRGYEQYF. The CDR3 nucleotides read TGCAGCGCTACAGGGGGGCGCGGCTACGAGCAGTACTTC.

The genes are TRBV5-1 and TRBJ2-7, with TRBD2 matching over 14 bases. This CDR3 spans 14 amino acids. Germline V gene lookup returns CDR1 SGHRS and CDR2 YFSETQ. Losses at the gene ends were 4 bases for V and 7 bases for J; bases not matched to a gene: 4. Written as DNA, the CDR3 is TGCGCCAGCAGCGGACTAGCGGGAGGTGGAGAGCAGTACTTC. Translation: CASSGLAGGGEQYF.

This clone was seen only a few times. V and J are TRBV19 and TRBJ1-1; D unclear. From germline, CDR1 is LNHDA and CDR2 SQIVND (reference sequence). This CDR3 contains 13 residues. V lost 4 bases to trimming and J lost 0 bases, with 6 bases between them. Here the CDR3 DNA reads TGTGCCAGTAGTACGAACATGAACACTGAAGCTTTCTTT. It translates to CASSTNMNTEAFF.

This clone was counted only a few times. This chain joins TRBV2 and TRBJ2-7, with D tentatively TRBD2 (7 bases). Trimming shortened V by 10 bases and J by 4 bases, and 20 bases separated the two germline ends. Germline V gene lookup returns CDR1 SNHLY and CDR2 FYNNEI. The CDR3 spans 14 residues. As DNA, the CDR3 is TGTGCCATCGGACGGGGGGCGGTGGGATACGAGCAGTACTTC. Translating gives CAIGRGAVGYEQYF.

The chain recombines TRBV18 with TRBJ2-2; the match to TRBD2 covers 7 bases. With V trimmed by 1 base and J by 1 base, 6 bases remained unmatched. Germline-derived CDR1 and CDR2 are KGHSH and LQKENI. The CDR3 totals 17 residues. CDR3 protein: CASSPRDLAGNTGELFF. In nucleotides, the CDR3 is TGTGCCAGCTCACCACGGGACTTAGCGGGGAACACCGGGGAGCTGTTTTTT.

J is TRBJ1-1 and V is TRBV27; 7 bases are a match to TRBD1. V gave up 5 bases and J gave up 5 bases; unmatched junction bases: 5. From germline, CDR1 is MNHEY and CDR2 SMNVEV (reference sequence). There are 13 residues in the CDR3. The CDR3 nucleotides read TGTGCCAGCAGTCAAAAACAGGGGACTGAAGCTTTCTTT. Protein sequence: CASSQKQGTEAFF.

This CDR3 is CASSSRRGHTEAFF. The DNA for the CDR3 is TGTGCCAGCAGTTCCAGGAGGGGGCACACTGAAGCTTTCTTT. V is TRBV27 and J is TRBJ1-1; 7 nucleotides line up with TRBD1. V shed 4 bases and J 3 bases; nucleotides not matched to a gene: 5. From germline, CDR1 is MNHEY and CDR2 SMNVEV (reference sequence). The CDR3 totals 14 residues.